This TCR beta chain was captured in a study of T cells in Graves' hyperthyroidism and ophthalmopathy. About the research overall: Before any treatment, at initial diagnosis, peripheral blood was collected.

Trimming stripped 0 bases from V and 4 bases from J, with 4 bases between. In germline, CDR1 is KGHSH, CDR2 LQKENI. The CDR3 runs 13 residues. Using RNA transcripts as the source, TCR beta CDR3 regions were amplified. TCR CDR3 underwent first-round RT-PCR with the HTBI primer set. TCRdb redid the calling of the multiplex PCR reads with MiXCR, one entry per CDR3 protein. The sample has a few hundred thousand distinct CDR3 sequences, approximately 14% seen once. It was at first hyperthyroidism diagnosis, before any ophthalmopathy symptoms, that the blood sample was taken. This clonotype was counted ten times or more.

The chain has TRBV18 and TRBJ1-3; D is undetermined. This receptor was identified in a woman aged 40 to 49 with Graves' hyperthyroidism that later progressed to Graves' ophthalmopathy. The sequencing sample was made of blood. The CDR3: CASSPPGGNTIYF. CDR3 in DNA: TGTGCCAGCTCACCACCGGGAGGAAACACCATATATTTT.